This T cell receptor (beta chain) derives from a study of blood T cell repertoires in COVID-19. Study-wide context: Donors in the United States, Italy and Spain gave samples during acute or convalescent COVID-19.

The CDR3 loop spans 14 amino acids. Per the germline V gene, CDR1 is MNHNS and CDR2 is SASEGT. J was trimmed by 5 bases and V by 1 base; bases with no gene match: 3. Libraries were prepared by immunoSEQ multiplex PCR; TCRdb keeps only in-frame clonotypes and omits some of them. The sample lists about 140,000 clones, about four fifths occurring once. The TCR originated in a woman aged 55-69 years with active or convalescent COVID-19. The rearrangement joins TRBV6-1 to TRBJ1-1, with 8 positions matching TRBD1. Sequencing used peripheral blood. CDR3 nucleotides: TGTGCCAGCAGTGAAGGGTACAGGGGGACTGAAGCTTTCTTT. As protein: CASSEGYRGTEAFF.